The 27 T cell receptor beta chains below come from one sample, sequenced in a study of technical replicates of blood from a handful of donors. The method was immunoSEQ multiplex PCR; TCRdb's version includes in-frame clones alone and lacks a portion of them. The sample has approximately 69,000 clones, approximately 97% seen once. Sequenced input: T cells isolated from PBMCs. Receptors were obtained from a human donor in good health.

The CDR3 protein is CASSVAANYNSPLHF. DNA of the CDR3: TGTGCCAGCAGCGTAGCTGCTAACTATAATTCACCCCTCCACTTT. V is TRBV9 and J is TRBJ1-6, with no clear D. The CDR3 is 15 residues long. Looked up from germline, CDR1 is SGDLS and CDR2 is YYNGEE. Trimming removed 0 bases at V and 3 bases at J, with 7 bases between.

The chain carries TRBV2 and TRBJ2-2; D is unclear. CDR3 length equals 14 residues. The V end lost 2 bases, the J end lost 1 base, and 5 bases lay between the germline ends. CDR1 and CDR2 from the germline V gene are SNHLY and FYNNEI. Here the CDR3 DNA reads TGTGCCAGCAGTGAACGTTTGAACACCGGGGAGCTGTTTTTT. Protein product: CASSERLNTGELFF.

V is TRBV9 and J is TRBJ2-1; D is perhaps TRBD2 (6 bases). CDR3 length equals 14 residues. Germline CDR1 is SGDLS and CDR2 is YYNGEE. V was clipped by 6 bases and J by 8 bases, with 18 bases between them. CDR3 in amino acids: CASTGGVWGDEQFF. CDR3 bases: TGTGCCAGCACCGGAGGGGTATGGGGGGATGAGCAGTTCTTC.

CDR3 sequence reads: CASSLAMGLTSTDTQYF. The CDR3 DNA reads TGCGCCAGCAGCTTGGCCATGGGACTTACTAGCACAGATACGCAGTATTTT. The chain combines TRBV5-1 with TRBJ2-3; a possible D gene is TRBD2 (6 bases). V was shortened by 0 bases and J by 0 bases, with 14 bases between the two germline ends. Germline V gene data show CDR1 as SGHRS and CDR2 as YFSETQ. This CDR3 is 17 amino acids long.

The V call is TRBV2, the J call TRBJ2-7; a possible D gene is TRBD1 (6 bases). Germline V lookup: CDR1 SNHLY, CDR2 FYNNEI. The CDR3 loop spans 14 amino acids. Deletions cut 6 bases from V and 5 bases from J, with 17 bases between. DNA of the CDR3: TGTGCCAGCAGAGGGACATTTCTCGTCCACGAGCAGTACTTC. It is translated as CASRGTFLVHEQYF.

This rearrangement joins TRBV5-1 to TRBJ2-2, with D maybe TRBD1 (5 bases). This CDR3 has 16 amino acids. The ends were cut back, 0 bases at V and 4 bases at J, with 13 bases in the middle. The germline V gene encodes CDR1 SGHRS and CDR2 YFSETQ. The CDR3 sequence is CASSLVDSPFTGELFF. DNA of the CDR3: TGCGCCAGCAGCTTGGTCGACAGCCCTTTCACCGGGGAGCTGTTTTTT.

The chain joins TRBV18 to TRBJ1-6; 8 positions agree with TRBD1. The germline V gene encodes CDR1 KGHSH and CDR2 LQKENI. Trimming cost V 4 bases and J 7 bases; bases outside gene matches: 9. This CDR3 region has 16 residues. The CDR3 protein is CASSLNRDRTNSPLHF. Written as DNA, the CDR3 is TGTGCCAGCTCACTAAACCGGGACAGGACAAATTCACCCCTCCACTTT.

V is TRBV10-3 and J is TRBJ2-7; a possible D gene is TRBD2 (6 bases). Germline values: CDR1 ENHRY, CDR2 SYGVKD. This CDR3 contains 20 residues. V was trimmed by 0 bases and J by 0 bases, leaving 24 bases between them. DNA for the CDR3: TGTGCCATCAGTGAGTCGACGGCGTTTAAGCCTAGCGACCGCTCCTACGAGCAGTACTTC. It yields the protein CAISESTAFKPSDRSYEQYF.

The rearrangement uses TRBV19 and TRBJ2-1, with D uncertain. Trimming cost V 10 bases and J 0 bases, with 7 bases left between them. Germline V gene sequence: CDR1 LNHDA, CDR2 SQIVND (reference sequence). CDR3 size: 12 residues. The chain's CDR3 is CATRASYNEQFF. The CDR3 DNA sequence: TGTGCCACTAGAGCCTCCTACAATGAGCAGTTCTTC.

The V call is TRBV4-1, the J call TRBJ2-6; 7 positions agree with TRBD1. CDR1 is MGHRA, CDR2 YSYEKL, per germline. The CDR3 is made up of 18 amino acids. Trimming at V came to 6 bases and at J to 0 bases, leaving 11 bases not matched to a gene. The CDR3: CASRPGGQSHSGANVLTF. CDR3 coding DNA: TGCGCCAGCAGACCAGGGGGACAGAGTCACTCTGGGGCCAACGTCCTGACTTTC.

The chain is built from TRBV6-1 and TRBJ1-2; D perhaps matches TRBD1 (6 bases). Trimming shortened V by 6 bases and J by 8 bases, and 22 bases separated the two germline ends. The CDR3 length is 15 residues. Germline V gene sequence: CDR1 MNHNS, CDR2 SASEGT. The CDR3 bases are TGTGCCAGCAGGGGGGGGACATCGTTAAGTTTAGGCTACACCTTC. Encoded protein: CASRGGTSLSLGYTF.

V usage is TRBV7-9 and J usage is TRBJ1-1; D remains unclear. Germline lookup yields CDR1 SEHNR and CDR2 FQNEAQ (reference sequence). Trimming pared 1 base from V and 0 bases from J, leaving 12 bases between. CDR3 length: 16 residues. CDR3 nucleotides: TGTGCCAGCAGCTTAGGGGAGATTGAATTGAACACTGAAGCTTTCTTT. Translating it yields CASSLGEIELNTEAFF.

This CDR3 reads CASSFNNEQFF. DNA for the CDR3: TGTGCCAGCAGTTTTAACAATGAGCAGTTCTTC. The chain couples TRBV28 to TRBJ2-1; no clear D. V dropped 3 bases and J dropped 5 bases, with 2 bases sitting between them. The CDR3 has 11 residues. Germline assignment: CDR1 MDHEN and CDR2 SYDVKM. The whole variable domain, remainder taken from reference TRBV28 and TRBJ2-1, is DVKVTQSSRYLVKRTGEKVFLECVQDMDHENMFWYRQDPGLGLRLIYFSYDVKMKEKGDIPEGYSVSREKKERFSLILESASTNQTSMYLCASSFNNEQFFGPGTRLTVL.

The V gene is TRBV5-1, the J gene TRBJ2-2; the D gene is possibly TRBD2 (6 bases). The V gene's germline CDR1 is SGHRS and CDR2 YFSETQ. The CDR3 covers 18 residues. V was clipped by 1 base and J by 0 bases, with 16 bases between them. The CDR3 DNA reads as TGCGCCAGCAGCTTGAAGGTCACGGGACTTTCGAACACCGGGGAGCTGTTTTTT. Translation gives CASSLKVTGLSNTGELFF.

The chain links TRBV5-1 to TRBJ2-7, with a weak D call TRBD1 (6 bases). The V gene lost 4 bases and the J gene lost 6 bases, with 8 bases spanning the gap. Looked up from germline, CDR1 is SGHRS and CDR2 is YFSETQ. The CDR3 spans 11 residues. The CDR3 reads CASSNRVEQYF. The CDR3, as DNA: TGCGCCAGCAGCAACAGGGTCGAGCAGTACTTC.

The CDR3 sequence: CASSKIAGGLPDTQYF. The CDR3 nucleotides read TGTGCCAGCAGCAAGATAGCGGGAGGGCTACCAGATACGCAGTATTTT. The chain is built from TRBV5-4 and TRBJ2-3; 11 nucleotides match TRBD2. V gave up 4 bases and J gave up 4 bases; unmatched junction bases: 8. CDR3 length: 16 amino acids. Germline V gene data show CDR1 as SGHNT and CDR2 as YYREEE (reference sequence).

The rearrangement joins TRBV11-2 to TRBJ2-5, with 9 bases identical to TRBD2. The V and J ends lost 1 base and 2 bases, in that order; junction bases with no gene match: 8. The CDR3 runs to 17 residues. The germline V gene has CDR1 SGHAT and CDR2 FQNNGV. In DNA, the CDR3 is TGTGCCAGCAGCTTAGGGAAGTCTAGCGGGGATCAAGAGACCCAGTACTTC. Amino acids: CASSLGKSSGDQETQYF.

V is TRBV9 and J is TRBJ2-5; TRBD2 matches 10 bases. Germline CDR1 is SGDLS and CDR2 is YYNGEE. The CDR3 spans 16 residues. J lost 4 bases, V lost 2 bases, and 8 bases had no gene match. The CDR3 coding sequence is TGTGCCAGCAGCGTGTCTAGCGGGAGAGGAACAGAGACCCAGTACTTC. Residues: CASSVSSGRGTETQYF. The variable domain in full, completed from reference TRBV9 and TRBJ2-5, reads DSGVTQTPKHLITATGQRVTLRCSPRSGDLSVYWYQQSLDQGLQFLIQYYNGEERAKGNILERFSAQQFPDLHSELNLSSLELGDSALYFCASSVSSGRGTETQYFGPGTRLLVL.

The chain recombines TRBV18 with TRBJ2-1, with TRBD2 as a possible D gene (6 bases). CDR1 is KGHSH and CDR2 is LQKENI in the germline V gene. The V end was cut by 5 bases, the J end by 7 bases, with 12 bases between. The CDR3 runs 13 residues. CDR3 bases: TGTGCCAGCTCATCCGGGACTTCGAATGAGCAGTTCTTC. Its translation is CASSSGTSNEQFF.

This chain links TRBV2 with TRBJ2-2; weak D call: TRBD1 (6 bases). Deletions cut 8 bases from V and 2 bases from J, with 12 bases between. The CDR3 loop spans 14 amino acids. Germline values: CDR1 SNHLY, CDR2 FYNNEI. The CDR3 sequence: CASSGVINTGELFF. The CDR3 nucleotides read TGTGCCAGCTCAGGGGTTATCAACACCGGGGAGCTGTTTTTT.

This chain connects TRBV5-1 to TRBJ1-5; perhaps TRBD1 as D (5 bases). The CDR3 covers 15 residues. V shed 1 base and J shed 0 bases, with 8 bases lying between them. Germline V gene lookup returns CDR1 SGHRS and CDR2 YFSETQ. The chain's CDR3 is CASSLSTGSNQPQHF. The CDR3 nucleotides are TGCGCCAGCAGCTTGTCCACAGGTAGCAATCAGCCCCAGCATTTT.

The V gene is TRBV4-1, the J gene TRBJ2-7, with 9 bases aligning to TRBD2. Germline loops: CDR1 MGHRA, CDR2 YSYEKL. This CDR3 has 16 residues. V was pared by 1 base and J by 4 bases, with 8 bases of the junction left unmatched. The CDR3 region is CASSQGTLAGRYEQYF. In DNA, the CDR3 is TGCGCCAGCAGCCAAGGTACTCTAGCGGGAAGATACGAGCAGTACTTC.

CDR3 DNA sequence: TGTGCCAGCAGGCCAGACATCGAAACAGGGACCCAGTACTTC. Its protein product is CASRPDIETGTQYF. The chain links TRBV6-4 to TRBJ2-5, with D possibly TRBD1 on 5 matching bases. CDR1 is MRHNA and CDR2 is SNTAGT in the germline V gene. V was shortened by 6 bases and J by 7 bases, with 18 bases between the two germline ends. This CDR3 has 14 amino acids.

V and J are TRBV2 and TRBJ2-2; TRBD2 matches 8 bases. V gave up 5 bases and J gave up 5 bases; unmatched junction bases: 10. Germline V gene sequence: CDR1 SNHLY, CDR2 FYNNEI. This CDR3 contains 16 residues. CDR3 coding DNA: TGTGCCAGCAGTTCCTCGGGGGGGTGGGGGACCGGGGAGCTGTTTTTT. Translating gives CASSSSGGWGTGELFF. Using reference TRBV2 and TRBJ2-2 for the parts outside the CDR3, the full variable domain is EPEVTQTPSHQVTQMGQEVILRCVPISNHLYFYWYRQILGQKVEFLVSFYNNEISEKSEIFDDQFSVERPDGSNFTLKIRSTKLEDSAMYFCASSSSGGWGTGELFFGEGSRLTVL.

This sequence joins TRBV5-1 and TRBJ2-3; 11 bases fit TRBD2. The V segment lost 4 bases and the J segment 0 bases; nucleotides outside the gene matches: 13. The CDR3 length is 19 residues. CDR1 SGHRS and CDR2 YFSETQ come from the germline V gene. The CDR3 is CASSQPVGLADVSTDTQYF. The DNA for the CDR3 is TGCGCCAGCAGCCAGCCCGTGGGACTAGCGGATGTTAGCACAGATACGCAGTATTTT.

The CDR3 nucleotides read TGCGCCAGCAGCTTGGCCCCAAGGACAGCCCTTAACTATGGCTACACCTTC. It encodes CASSLAPRTALNYGYTF. The chain carries TRBV5-1 and TRBJ1-2, with D tentatively TRBD1 (6 bases). Germline values: CDR1 SGHRS, CDR2 YFSETQ. The V end lost 0 bases, the J end lost 1 base, and 16 bases lay between the germline ends. The CDR3 extends over 17 amino acids.

This chain connects TRBV28 to TRBJ1-2, with 9 nucleotides matching TRBD1. V was clipped by 3 bases and J by 8 bases; unmatched bases: 4. There are 13 residues in the CDR3. The germline V gene has CDR1 MDHEN and CDR2 SYDVKM. DNA of the CDR3: TGTGCCAGCAGTTTGAACAGGGGGCAAGGCTACACCTTC. Protein product: CASSLNRGQGYTF.